Below are 2 T cell receptor beta chains sequenced from a single sample in a study of T cells in Graves' hyperthyroidism and ophthalmopathy (dated by TCRdb to the late 2010s). Libraries came from multiplex PCR. The run used an Illumina HiSeq 2000. The TCR beta CDR3 regions were amplified from RNA transcripts. The first round of RT-PCR for the TCR CDR3 was performed with the HTBI primer set and the Qiagen OneStep RT-PCR kit. In TCRdb, the public reads were trimmed at Q25 with fastp and aligned with MiXCR, with productive beta chains retained. Each CDR3 protein gets just one entry, which takes the most common genes and DNA from the rows behind it. The sample table contains about 570,000 distinct CDR3 sequences; only one count was recorded for 14% of them. The ten largest account for around 13% of the sample. The sequenced sample was blood. The receptors originated from a woman in her thirties or forties with Graves' hyperthyroidism.

The chain is built from TRBV6-1 and TRBJ2-7; 9 bases fit TRBD2. CDR3 length: 14 residues. In germline, CDR1 is MNHNS, CDR2 SASEGT. The V segment lost 8 bases and the J segment 3 bases; nucleotides outside the gene matches: 8. In DNA, the CDR3 is TGTGCCAGCTTAAGTTTTAGCGGGAGCTACGAGCAGTACTTC. It encodes CASLSFSGSYEQYF.

This clonotype was detected many times. The rearrangement uses TRBV20-1 and TRBJ1-1; TRBD1 matches at 8 bases. This CDR3 spans 14 amino acids. The ends lost 1 base at V and 5 bases at J; junction bases unmatched: 6. CDR1 and CDR2 (germline): DFQATT, SNEGSKA (reference sequence). CDR3 sequence: CSARGYRGRTEAFF. The CDR3 DNA follows: TGCAGTGCTAGAGGTTACAGGGGGAGAACTGAAGCTTTCTTT.